Following are 23 T cell receptor beta chains from one sample sequenced in a study of blood T cell repertoires in COVID-19. The assay was immunoSEQ multiplex PCR, and TCRdb's table has in-frame clones only and misses some. The sample includes about 58,000 clones, about 78% of them seen just once. The sample was peripheral blood. The receptor source for this set is a human donor in a cohort sampled during active COVID-19.

The chain is built from TRBV4-1 and TRBJ1-1; 7 bases align to TRBD1. The CDR3 is 16 residues long. With 0 bases clipped from V and 0 bases from J, the junction kept 4 bases outside the gene matches. Germline V gene data show CDR1 as MGHRA and CDR2 as YSYEKL. CDR3 amino acids: CASSQDLRGMNTEAFF. The CDR3 DNA sequence: TGCGCCAGCAGCCAAGACCTCAGGGGGATGAACACTGAAGCTTTCTTT.

V gene TRBV5-5 combines with J gene TRBJ1-2; tentatively, D is TRBD1 (6 bases). The CDR3 extends over 12 amino acids. V was shortened by 7 bases and J by 6 bases, with 13 bases between the two germline ends. Looked up from germline, CDR1 is SGHKS and CDR2 is YYEKEE (reference sequence). The CDR3 bases are TGTGCCAGCGTACTACAGGGCCATGGCTACACCTTC. It is translated as CASVLQGHGYTF. The whole variable domain, filled in from reference TRBV5-5 and TRBJ1-2, reads DAGVTQSPTHLIKTRGQQVTLRCSPISGHKSVSWYQQVLGQGPQFIFQYYEKEERGRGNFPDRFSARQFPNYSSELNVNALLLGDSALYLCASVLQGHGYTFGSGTRLTVV.

The V gene is TRBV19, the J gene TRBJ1-2, with 7 bases that match TRBD1. Germline V CDR1 and CDR2: LNHDA, SQIVND (reference sequence). The CDR3 is 11 amino acids. Losses at the gene ends were 10 bases for V and 10 bases for J; bases not matched to a gene: 9. The CDR3 coding sequence is TGTGCCACTAAGAGGGACAGTGTCTACACCTTC. This encodes CATKRDSVYTF.

V usage is TRBV27 and J usage is TRBJ1-1, with a tentative D call TRBD1 (5 bases). The length of the CDR3 is 14 residues. V lost 6 bases to trimming and J lost 7 bases, with 18 bases between them. Germline CDR1 reads MNHEY; CDR2 reads SMNVEV (reference sequence). CDR3 nucleotides: TGTGCCAGCAGCATTCAAGCTCGGGGGGTTGAAGCTTTCTTT. This gives the protein CASSIQARGVEAFF.

The chain employs TRBV19 and TRBJ2-1; D not certain. This CDR3 contains 15 residues. Germline values: CDR1 LNHDA, CDR2 SQIVND (reference sequence). V was shortened by 5 bases and J by 0 bases, with 11 bases between the two germline ends. In DNA, the CDR3 is TGTGCCAGTAGTGATAAACATAACTCCTACAATGAGCAGTTCTTC. This encodes CASSDKHNSYNEQFF.

The rearrangement uses TRBV19 and TRBJ1-2; D is unresolved. CDR1 is LNHDA, CDR2 SQIVND, per germline (reference sequence). V lost 2 bases to trimming and J lost 4 bases, with 8 bases between them. The CDR3 is made up of 13 amino acids. CDR3 loop: CASSILGSYGYTF. The CDR3 DNA sequence: TGTGCCAGTAGTATACTGGGCAGCTATGGCTACACCTTC.

The chain is built from TRBV16 and TRBJ1-6; 9 positions agree with TRBD1. Germline CDR1 reads KGHSY; CDR2 reads FQNENV. This CDR3 has 16 amino acids. The V and J ends lost 2 bases and 15 bases, in that order; junction bases with no gene match: 14. The CDR3 nucleotides read TGTGCCAGCAGCCAAGACTCCGGGACAGGGCGGGACCTCCTCCACTTT. Its translation is CASSQDSGTGRDLLHF.

The V gene is TRBV6-2 or TRBV6-3, the J gene TRBJ2-2, with D unclear. CDR3 size: 14 residues. Germline V gene sequence: CDR1 MNHEY, CDR2 SVGEGT. V was clipped by 6 bases and J by 1 base, with 9 bases between them. The CDR3 reads CASSRHENTGELFF. CDR3 DNA: TGTGCCAGCAGCAGACACGAGAACACCGGGGAGCTGTTTTTT.

The chain couples TRBV3-1 (or the pseudogene TRBV3-2) to TRBJ2-7; 9 nucleotides match TRBD1. J lost 3 bases, V lost 2 bases, and 5 bases had no gene match. The CDR3 spans 15 residues. CDR1 LGHDT and CDR2 YNNKEL come from the germline V gene (reference sequence). The CDR3 coding sequence is TGTGCCAGCAGCCAAAACCGGGACAGGGTCTACGAGCAGTACTTC. It encodes CASSQNRDRVYEQYF.

V is TRBV19 and J is TRBJ1-1, with D maybe TRBD1 (5 bases). The V gene lost 4 bases and the J gene lost 4 bases, with 16 bases spanning the gap. The CDR3 covers 15 residues. Per germline, CDR1 LNHDA and CDR2 SQIVND (reference sequence). The CDR3 nucleotides read TGTGCCAGTAGTACCGCCGCGCGGGGCAGCACTGAAGCTTTCTTT. Protein: CASSTAARGSTEAFF.

V gene TRBV15 combines with J gene TRBJ2-7, with 9 bases aligning to TRBD1. The length of the CDR3 is 11 residues. The germline V gene has CDR1 LNHNV and CDR2 YYDKDF (reference sequence). Trimming at V came to 8 bases and at J to 10 bases, leaving 6 bases not matched to a gene. The CDR3 region has the DNA TGTGCCACCGGGACAGGGCGACCACAGTACTTC. It encodes CATGTGRPQYF.

The chain links TRBV7-8 to TRBJ2-7; perhaps TRBD1 as D (5 bases). The CDR3 runs to 13 residues. The V gene lost 5 bases and the J gene lost 6 bases, with 14 bases spanning the gap. CDR1 and CDR2 (germline): SGHVS, FQNEAQ. The CDR3 sequence is CASSRASGSEQYF. DNA of the CDR3: TGTGCCAGCAGCCGGGCGTCAGGGTCCGAGCAGTACTTC.

The rearrangement uses TRBV30 and TRBJ1-6; D may be TRBD1 (5 bases). The CDR3 consists of 10 residues. Trimming shortened V by 3 bases and J by 14 bases, and 8 bases separated the two germline ends. Germline V lookup: CDR1 GTSNPN, CDR2 SVGIG (reference sequence). CDR3 nucleotides: TGTGCCTGGAGCCGGGGGGCCCTCCACTTT. It specifies CAWSRGALHF.

V usage is TRBV30 and J usage is TRBJ1-5; D is possibly TRBD1 (6 bases). The V end lost 1 base, the J end lost 0 bases, and 10 bases lay between the germline ends. CDR3 length: 15 residues. Germline lookup yields CDR1 GTSNPN and CDR2 SVGIG (reference sequence). CDR3 sequence reads: CAWSDKDSSNQPQHF. CDR3 DNA sequence: TGTGCCTGGAGTGATAAGGACAGTAGCAATCAGCCCCAGCATTTT.

The chain carries TRBV18 and TRBJ2-7; possibly TRBD1 for D (6 bases). V lost 6 bases and J lost 4, with 10 bases in between. The length of the CDR3 is 12 residues. CDR1 KGHSH and CDR2 LQKENI come from the germline V gene. The CDR3: CASSQDRYEQYF. The CDR3, as DNA: TGTGCCAGCTCCCAAGACAGGTACGAGCAGTACTTC.

The CDR3: CASCYSGANVLTF. The CDR3 DNA reads as TGTGCCAGTTGCTACTCTGGGGCCAACGTCCTGACTTTC. J is TRBJ2-6 and V is TRBV6-5; D gene uncertain. The CDR3 runs to 13 residues. Trimming took off 9 bases at V and 0 bases at J, with 6 bases between the two ends. Germline V gene data show CDR1 as MNHEY and CDR2 as SVGAGI.

This sequence joins TRBV24-1 and TRBJ2-5, with TRBD2 matching over 13 bases. V gave up 11 bases and J gave up 2 bases; unmatched junction bases: 4. The CDR3 extends over 14 amino acids. The germline V gene has CDR1 KGHDR and CDR2 SFDVKD. The DNA of the CDR3 is TGTGCCAAGACTAGCGGGGGGATACAAGAGACCCAGTACTTC. Translated: CAKTSGGIQETQYF.

This clone was seen only a few times. The chain combines TRBV27 with TRBJ2-1; perhaps TRBD2 as D (5 bases). V lost 0 bases to trimming and J lost 8 bases, with 11 bases between them. Germline V gene data show CDR1 as MNHEY and CDR2 as SMNVEV (reference sequence). The CDR3 consists of 14 residues. Here the CDR3 reads CASSLSASWDEQFF. Here the CDR3 DNA reads TGTGCCAGCAGTTTATCGGCTAGCTGGGATGAGCAGTTCTTC.

V is TRBV7-2 and J is TRBJ2-1; a possible D gene is TRBD2 (6 bases). The CDR3 spans 17 residues. Deletions cut 6 bases from V and 9 bases from J, with 27 bases between. CDR1 and CDR2 (germline): SGHTA, FQGNSA. The CDR3 loop is CASSSNPGTVPMGEQFF. DNA for the CDR3: TGTGCCAGCAGTTCCAACCCCGGGACTGTCCCTATGGGTGAGCAGTTCTTC.

This clone was picked up one time. This sequence joins TRBV11-2 and TRBJ2-7, with a weak D call TRBD1 (5 bases). The germline V gene has CDR1 SGHAT and CDR2 FQNNGV. Between the trimmed V and J ends, which lost 5 bases and 5 bases, there was a span of 10 bases. The CDR3 runs 12 residues. The CDR3 region is CASSKTVHEQYF. CDR3 bases: TGTGCCAGCAGCAAGACAGTCCACGAGCAGTACTTC.

This clone was detected only once. V gene TRBV23-1 combines with J gene TRBJ2-7, with unresolved D. TRBV23-1 is an ORF, with its function uncertain. This CDR3 is 11 amino acids long. Trimming took off 3 bases at V and 6 bases at J, with 6 bases between the two ends. The CDR3 DNA is TGCGCCAGCAGTCAGCGGAGCGAGCAGTACTTC. This sequence encodes CASSQRSEQYF.

The J gene is TRBJ2-7, the V gene TRBV27; TRBD1 matches at 7 bases. The CDR3 is 14 amino acids. Germline V gene data show CDR1 as MNHEY and CDR2 as SMNVEV (reference sequence). The trim removed 5 bases at V and 2 bases at J, leaving 6 bases unmatched. The CDR3 nucleotides are TGTGCCAGCAGTACGACAGGGCCTACCTACGAGCAGTACTTC. Translated, it gives CASSTTGPTYEQYF.

On this clone itself: Sequence at one end of the junction differs from germline and may be a read error. The chain uses TRBV27 and TRBJ1-1; D is perhaps TRBD1 (5 bases). The CDR3 length is 13 residues. Germline assignment: CDR1 MNHEY and CDR2 SMNVEV (reference sequence). CDR3 region: CASGGLINTEVFF. The DNA for the CDR3 is TGTGCCAGCGGGGGACTAATAAACACTGAAGTTTTCTTT.